This T cell receptor (beta chain) was sequenced during a study of blood T cell repertoires in COVID-19. Study-wide context: COVID-19 samples, acute and convalescent, were from the United States, Italy and Spain.

In the study's own analysis: Scientists estimated how many nucleated cells there were by amplifying reference gene primers. Data came from immunoSEQ multiplex PCR; TCRdb stores just in-frame clones and leaves some out. The V and J calls and the clone size are those of that table, but D and trimming were determined from the DNA. The data show hundreds of thousands of clones, with roughly 85% seen just once and around 1.8% held by the top ten. Sequences were obtained from PBMCs or T cells enriched from blood (not recorded which). This receptor was taken from a woman between 25 and 40 years old who had been exposed to COVID-19.

CDR3 coding DNA: TGTGCCAGCAGTTCACAACCCGGGACTCATGGCTACACCTTC. Amino acids: CASSSQPGTHGYTF. This rearrangement joins TRBV28 to TRBJ1-2, with a possible D match to TRBD1 (5 bases). Trimming cost V 4 bases and J 6 bases, with 15 bases left between them. The V gene's germline CDR1 is MDHEN and CDR2 SYDVKM. The CDR3 covers 14 residues.